These 28 T cell receptor beta chains share one sample of origin, sequenced in a study of beta chain features in type 1 diabetes. These receptors' targets are unknown. Regarding the study as a whole: A moderate, significant TCRB CDR3 shortening appeared in type 1 diabetes across four CD4+ subsets.

As every portion of the isolated RNA was reverse transcribed, the sequencing read expressed TCRB transcripts. Generated by immunoSEQ multiplex PCR, the TCRdb table keeps only in-frame clones and is missing some. In the table there are roughly 340,000 clones, roughly 12% of which are singletons. Sequenced material: naive CD4+ T cells from blood. The origin of the receptors is a young woman with type 1 diabetes.

V is TRBV4-2 and J is TRBJ1-3, with unresolved D. This CDR3 contains 14 residues. V dropped 6 bases and J dropped 2 bases, with 11 bases sitting between them. CDR1 is LGHNA and CDR2 is YNFKEQ in the germline V gene. CDR3 sequence (DNA): TGTGCCAGCAGGGGAGTTGAGGCTGGAAACACCATATATTTT. Translated, it gives CASRGVEAGNTIYF.

The CDR3 DNA is TGTGCCTCTTGCCCAACTAGCGGATACAATGAGCAGTTCTTC. Residues: CASCPTSGYNEQFF. The chain combines TRBV11-3 with TRBJ2-1; TRBD2 agrees at 8 bases. V lost 11 bases, J lost 4 bases, and 10 bases stayed unmatched. Per germline, CDR1 SGHNT and CDR2 YENEEA. This CDR3 contains 14 residues.

This clone was seen a handful of times. The V call is TRBV19, the J call TRBJ1-1; D ambiguous. The germline V gene has CDR1 LNHDA and CDR2 SQIVND (reference sequence). The CDR3 loop spans 15 amino acids. Trimming left V 5 bases short and J 3 bases short, with 16 bases between. The DNA of the CDR3 is TGTGCCAGTAGTTCCCTGGCGGGCCGAGACACTGAAGCTTTCTTT. It yields the protein CASSSLAGRDTEAFF.

The chain combines TRBV6-5 with TRBJ2-7; maybe TRBD1 (6 bases). Germline V gene data show CDR1 as MNHEY and CDR2 as SVGAGI. V was cut by 5 bases and J by 13 bases, with 15 bases left in between. This CDR3 spans 11 amino acids. The CDR3 protein is CASSTTGWKYF. In DNA, the CDR3 is TGTGCCAGCAGTACCACAGGGTGGAAATACTTC.

This sequence joins TRBV19 and TRBJ1-2; 8 bases map to TRBD1. CDR1 is LNHDA, CDR2 SQIVND, per germline (reference sequence). V gave up 1 base and J gave up 2 bases; unmatched junction bases: 0. This CDR3 has 14 amino acids. The CDR3 region is CASSIGDRNYGYTF. In DNA form, the CDR3 reads TGTGCCAGTAGTATAGGGGACAGGAACTATGGCTACACCTTC.

This clone was detected only a few times. The genes are TRBV4-2 and TRBJ1-4, with 7 positions matching TRBD1. Trimming cost V 1 base and J 8 bases; bases outside gene matches: 7. The germline V gene encodes CDR1 LGHNA and CDR2 YNFKEQ. There are 15 residues in the CDR3. DNA for the CDR3: TGTGCCAGCAGCCAAGCAGGGGTAGGGGGCGAAAAACTGTTTTTT. Amino acids: CASSQAGVGGEKLFF.

This clone was picked up a small number of times. The chain recombines TRBV25-1 with TRBJ2-7; tentative D call: TRBD1 (6 bases). Germline-derived CDR1 and CDR2 are MGHDK and SYGVNS. Between the trimmed V and J ends, which lost 3 bases and 2 bases, there was a span of 11 bases. CDR3 length: 14 amino acids. This CDR3 reads CASSDDRKAYEQYF. The CDR3 DNA follows: TGTGCCAGCAGTGACGACAGGAAGGCCTACGAGCAGTACTTC.

The rearrangement joins TRBV5-1 to TRBJ2-1; the match to TRBD1 covers 9 bases. There are 17 residues in the CDR3. Germline V gene data show CDR1 as SGHRS and CDR2 as YFSETQ. V trimming: 0 bases; J trimming: 8 bases; junction bases outside the gene matches: 12. The CDR3 reads CASSLGPFQGQGYEQFF. The CDR3 nucleotides read TGCGCCAGCAGCTTGGGCCCCTTCCAGGGACAGGGCTATGAGCAGTTCTTC.

The rearrangement uses TRBV30 and TRBJ1-5; possible D gene TRBD1, 6 bases. CDR3 size: 13 residues. Looked up from germline, CDR1 is GTSNPN and CDR2 is SVGIG (reference sequence). V shed 7 bases and J shed 3 bases, with 13 bases lying between them. The CDR3 here is CASADSSNQPQHF. Written as DNA, the CDR3 is TGTGCCTCCGCGGACAGTTCCAATCAGCCCCAGCATTTT.

This clone was counted between two and nine times. J is TRBJ1-2 and V is TRBV14; 8 bases match TRBD1. This CDR3 comprises 13 residues. CDR1 is SGHDN, CDR2 FVKESK, per germline. V trimming: 1 base; J trimming: 7 bases; junction bases outside the gene matches: 2. CDR3 protein: CASSQGTGSGYTF. DNA for the CDR3: TGTGCCAGCAGCCAAGGGACAGGGAGTGGCTACACCTTC.

In its sample, this clone was seen a few times. The chain joins TRBV5-1 to TRBJ2-5; TRBD2 aligns across 12 bases. CDR1 is SGHRS and CDR2 is YFSETQ in the germline V gene. This CDR3 has 16 residues. The J segment lost 5 bases and the V segment lost 1 base, leaving 6 bases of the junction unmatched. CDR3 residues: CASSLNPSGRVETQYF. The CDR3 region has the DNA TGCGCCAGCAGCTTGAACCCTAGCGGGAGGGTCGAGACCCAGTACTTC.

The chain couples TRBV6-5 to TRBJ1-2; no clear D. This CDR3 has 16 amino acids. CDR1 is MNHEY and CDR2 is SVGAGI in the germline V gene. Trimming stripped 2 bases from V and 7 bases from J, with 20 bases between. CDR3 protein: CASSYGETGRASGYTF. Written as DNA, the CDR3 is TGTGCCAGCAGTTACGGGGAGACGGGTCGGGCGTCTGGCTACACCTTC.

This clone has just a few counts. Other nucleotide sequences in the sample specify the same CDR3. This rearrangement joins TRBV18 to TRBJ1-4; D is unresolved. The CDR3 loop spans 14 amino acids. Trimming pared 3 bases from V and 0 bases from J, leaving 5 bases between. CDR1 is KGHSH and CDR2 is LQKENI in the germline V gene. The CDR3 bases are TGTGCCAGCTCACCGGGAGCAACTAATGAAAAACTGTTTTTT. This encodes CASSPGATNEKLFF.

The rearrangement uses TRBV11-2 and TRBJ2-2; no reliable D call. Germline V gives CDR1 SGHAT, CDR2 FQNNGV. Trimming removed 3 bases at V and 4 bases at J, with 9 bases between. This CDR3 region has 14 residues. The CDR3 bases are TGTGCCAGCAGCTTTAGTGACACCACCGGGGAGCTGTTTTTT. Translating it yields CASSFSDTTGELFF.

This clone occurred a few times. This sequence joins TRBV5-4 and TRBJ2-1; 10 bases line up with TRBD2. The V and J ends lost 0 bases and 3 bases, in that order; junction bases with no gene match: 3. The length of the CDR3 is 16 residues. The germline V gene encodes CDR1 SGHNT and CDR2 YYREEE (reference sequence). Written as DNA, the CDR3 is TGTGCCAGCAGCTTGGGTAGCGGGGGGATCTACAATGAGCAGTTCTTC. Its translation: CASSLGSGGIYNEQFF.

This clone was picked up a small number of times. The chain joins TRBV6-1 to TRBJ2-1; TRBD1 is a possible D gene (6 bases). Looked up from germline, CDR1 is MNHNS and CDR2 is SASEGT. CDR3 size: 13 residues. The V end was cut by 5 bases, the J end by 7 bases, with 12 bases between. The CDR3 DNA follows: TGTGCCAGCAGTCCAGGGGTGGGTAATGAGCAGTTCTTC. Its protein is CASSPGVGNEQFF.

J is TRBJ1-4 and V is TRBV2, with TRBD1 as a possible D gene (5 bases). Germline V gives CDR1 SNHLY, CDR2 FYNNEI. This CDR3 is 15 amino acids long. Trimming shortened V by 3 bases and J by 7 bases, and 15 bases separated the two germline ends. CDR3 coding DNA: TGTGCCAGCAGTGAGACGCAGGGTGTGGGTGAAAAACTGTTTTTT. Translated: CASSETQGVGEKLFF.

This clone appeared a few times. The CDR3 region has the DNA TGTGCCAGCAGCTCCACAGGCTCCTACGAGCAGTACTTC. It translates to CASSSTGSYEQYF. The V gene is TRBV7-9, the J gene TRBJ2-7, with D possibly being TRBD1 (5 bases). Germline V CDR1 and CDR2: SEHNR, FQNEAQ (reference sequence). Trimming cost V 4 bases and J 0 bases, with 7 bases left between them. The CDR3 runs 13 residues.

This clone came up a few times. The CDR3 DNA is TGTGCCATCAGCCGGGACACCGCCTACAATGAGCAGTTCTTC. This translates into CAISRDTAYNEQFF. The rearrangement links TRBV10-3 to TRBJ2-1, with D tentatively TRBD1 (6 bases). This CDR3 is 14 amino acids long. Germline CDR1 is ENHRY and CDR2 is SYGVKD. V dropped 6 bases and J dropped 2 bases, with 11 bases sitting between them.

The chain has TRBV7-2 and TRBJ1-5; D not resolved. Germline V gene lookup returns CDR1 SGHTA and CDR2 FQGNSA. V lost 0 bases and J lost 4, with 4 bases in between. The CDR3 runs to 13 residues. The CDR3 coding sequence is TGTGCCAGCAGCTTAGCTTCGAATCAGCCCCAGCATTTT. It specifies CASSLASNQPQHF.

This chain uses TRBV6-6 with TRBJ1-2; D ambiguous. In germline, CDR1 is MNHNY, CDR2 SVGAGI (reference sequence). Trimming cost V 1 base and J 8 bases, with 11 bases left between them. The CDR3 has 13 residues. CDR3 amino acids: CASSYFGSEGYTF. The CDR3 region has the DNA TGTGCCAGCAGTTACTTTGGTTCGGAGGGCTACACCTTC.

V usage is TRBV29-1 and J usage is TRBJ2-3, with D maybe TRBD2 (7 bases). The CDR3 runs 16 residues. Trimming stripped 7 bases from V and 6 bases from J, with 26 bases between. Per the germline V gene, CDR1 is SQVTM and CDR2 is ANQGSEA. CDR3 DNA: TGCAGCGGGGGGCTATCCACAGGGCGGGGGAAGGATACGCAGTATTTT. Its translation: CSGGLSTGRGKDTQYF.

This clone occurred a few times. CDR3 sequence (DNA): TGTGCCAGCAGCTTGGCCCTTGGAGGCGCGGAGACCCAGTACTTC. This encodes CASSLALGGAETQYF. This sequence joins TRBV5-4 and TRBJ2-5; D may be TRBD2 (5 bases). The CDR3 is 15 amino acids. Per germline, CDR1 SGHNT and CDR2 YYREEE (reference sequence). V lost 0 bases, J lost 5 bases, and 14 bases lay in between.

The CDR3 reads CASSLSGEKLFF. The CDR3 DNA reads TGTGCCAGCAGCCTTTCGGGGGAAAAACTGTTTTTT. This chain links TRBV9 with TRBJ1-4, with no clear D. This CDR3 has 12 residues. Per the germline V gene, CDR1 is SGDLS and CDR2 is YYNGEE. Trimming stripped 4 bases from V and 8 bases from J, with 9 bases between.

This clone was detected only a few times. V and J are TRBV19 and TRBJ1-5; no reliable D call. The CDR3 contains 13 residues. V dropped 5 bases and J dropped 2 bases, with 7 bases sitting between them. From germline, CDR1 is LNHDA and CDR2 SQIVND (reference sequence). The CDR3 loop reads CASSYQGNQPQHF. The CDR3 DNA sequence: TGTGCCAGTAGTTACCAGGGCAATCAGCCCCAGCATTTT.

This clone was recorded a few times. This chain joins TRBV5-6 and TRBJ2-3; perhaps TRBD1 as D (5 bases). The V end lost 5 bases, the J end lost 4 bases, and 8 bases lay between the germline ends. Germline V gives CDR1 SGHDT, CDR2 YYEEEE. This CDR3 region has 12 residues. CDR3 in amino acids: CASRKGSDTQYF. As DNA, the CDR3 is TGTGCCAGCAGAAAGGGGTCAGATACGCAGTATTTT.

This clone was detected a few times. The genes are TRBV5-1 and TRBJ2-7; D remains ambiguous. V dropped 2 bases and J dropped 0 bases, with 6 bases sitting between them. CDR1 is SGHRS, CDR2 YFSETQ, per germline. This CDR3 is 13 amino acids long. The CDR3 nucleotides read TGCGCCAGCAGCTTTGACAACTCCTACGAGCAGTACTTC. This codes for CASSFDNSYEQYF.

This clone was found a few times. The CDR3 bases are TGTGCCAGCTCACCCGCGGAGGGTCTCGCAGATACGCAGTATTTT. This translates into CASSPAEGLADTQYF. The chain uses TRBV18 and TRBJ2-3; perhaps TRBD2 as D (6 bases). Between the trimmed V and J ends, which lost 3 bases and 4 bases, there was a span of 14 bases. Germline CDR1 reads KGHSH; CDR2 reads LQKENI. CDR3 size: 15 residues.